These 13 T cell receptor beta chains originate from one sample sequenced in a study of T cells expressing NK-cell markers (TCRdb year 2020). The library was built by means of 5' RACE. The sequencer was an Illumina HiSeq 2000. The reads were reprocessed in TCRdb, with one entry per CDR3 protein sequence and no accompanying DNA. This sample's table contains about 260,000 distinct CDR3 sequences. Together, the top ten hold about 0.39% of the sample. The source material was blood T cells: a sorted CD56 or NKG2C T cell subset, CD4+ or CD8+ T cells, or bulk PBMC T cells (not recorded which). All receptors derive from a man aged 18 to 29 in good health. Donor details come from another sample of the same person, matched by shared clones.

The CDR3 loop is CASSPVRQMNTEAFF. The chain uses TRBV11-2 and TRBJ1-1. The germline V gene encodes CDR1 SGHAT and CDR2 FQNNGV. The CDR3 sequence is 15 residues long. The whole variable domain, remainder taken from reference TRBV11-2 and TRBJ1-1, is EAGVAQSPRYKIIEKRQSVAFWCNPISGHATLYWYQQILGQGPKLLIQFQNNGVVDDSQLPKDRFSAERLKGVDSTLKIQPAKLEDSAVYLCASSPVRQMNTEAFFGQGTRLTVV.

Here the CDR3 reads CASTPRGVPYEQYF. The V call is TRBV6-2 or TRBV6-3, the J call TRBJ2-7; TCRdb proposes TRBD1, but this gene call is untestable without DNA. CDR3 length equals 14 residues. Germline lookup yields CDR1 MNHEY and CDR2 SVGEGT.

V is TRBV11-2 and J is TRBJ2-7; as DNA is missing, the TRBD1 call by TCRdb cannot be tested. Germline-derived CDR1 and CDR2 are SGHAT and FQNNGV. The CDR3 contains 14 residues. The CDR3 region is CASSPGTGLHEQYF.

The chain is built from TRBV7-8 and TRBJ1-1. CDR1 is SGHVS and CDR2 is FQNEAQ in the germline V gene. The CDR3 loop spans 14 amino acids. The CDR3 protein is CASSLLGASSEAFF.

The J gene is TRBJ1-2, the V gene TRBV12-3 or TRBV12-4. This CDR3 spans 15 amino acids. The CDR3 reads CASSSEIWQNYGYTF.

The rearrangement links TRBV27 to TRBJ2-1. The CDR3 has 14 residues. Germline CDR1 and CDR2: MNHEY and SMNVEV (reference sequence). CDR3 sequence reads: CASSFSGPTNEQFF.

The CDR3: CASSRTGLDTQYF. The gene calls are TRBV12-3 or TRBV12-4 and TRBJ2-3; TCRdb picks TRBD1, but there is no DNA to check that call. The CDR3 consists of 13 residues.

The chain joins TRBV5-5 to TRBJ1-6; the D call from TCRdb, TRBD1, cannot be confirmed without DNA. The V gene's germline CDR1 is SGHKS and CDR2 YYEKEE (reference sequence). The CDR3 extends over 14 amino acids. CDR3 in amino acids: CASSFVRGGSPLHF.

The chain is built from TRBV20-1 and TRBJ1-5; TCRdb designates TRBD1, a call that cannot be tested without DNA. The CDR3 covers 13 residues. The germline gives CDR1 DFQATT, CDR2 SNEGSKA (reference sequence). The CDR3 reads CSARVRDHQPQHF.

CDR3 loop: CAWSRVNTGELFF. The rearrangement uses TRBV30 and TRBJ2-2; TCRdb gives TRBD1 as the D gene, but with no DNA this cannot be confirmed. Germline loops: CDR1 GTSNPN, CDR2 SVGIG (reference sequence). This CDR3 comprises 13 residues.

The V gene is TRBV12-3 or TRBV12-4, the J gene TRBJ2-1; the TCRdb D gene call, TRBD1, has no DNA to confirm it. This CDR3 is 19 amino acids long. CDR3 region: CASSFERTETPFFYNEQFF.

CDR3 amino acids: CASSLYSGSLNEQYF. The chain uses TRBV19 and TRBJ2-7; without DNA, the TCRdb call of TRBD2 cannot be checked. Per germline, CDR1 LNHDA and CDR2 SQIVND (reference sequence). This CDR3 has 15 residues. Using reference TRBV19 and TRBJ2-7 for the parts outside the CDR3, the full variable domain is DGGITQSPKYLFRKEGQNVTLSCEQNLNHDAMYWYRQDPGQGLRLIYYSQIVNDFQKGDIAEGYSVSREKKESFPLTVTSAQKNPTAFYLCASSLYSGSLNEQYFGPGTRLTVT.

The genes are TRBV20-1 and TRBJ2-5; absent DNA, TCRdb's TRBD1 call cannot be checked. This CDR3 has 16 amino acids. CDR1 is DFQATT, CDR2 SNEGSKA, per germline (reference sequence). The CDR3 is CSATEAQGRLQETQYF.